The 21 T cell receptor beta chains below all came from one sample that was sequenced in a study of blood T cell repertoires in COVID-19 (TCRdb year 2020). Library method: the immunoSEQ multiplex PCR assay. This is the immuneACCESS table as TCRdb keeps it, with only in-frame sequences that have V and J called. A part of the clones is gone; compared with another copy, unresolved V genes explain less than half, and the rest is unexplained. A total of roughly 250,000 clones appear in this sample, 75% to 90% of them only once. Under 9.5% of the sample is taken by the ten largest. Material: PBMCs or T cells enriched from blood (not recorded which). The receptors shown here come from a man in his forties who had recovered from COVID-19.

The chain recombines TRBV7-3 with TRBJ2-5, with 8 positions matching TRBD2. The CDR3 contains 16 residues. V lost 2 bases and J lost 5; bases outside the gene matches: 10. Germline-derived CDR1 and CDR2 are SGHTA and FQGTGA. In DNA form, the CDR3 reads TGTGCCAGCAGCTTATCACCGGGGGGGCCGGTTGAGACCCAGTACTTC. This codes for CASSLSPGGPVETQYF.

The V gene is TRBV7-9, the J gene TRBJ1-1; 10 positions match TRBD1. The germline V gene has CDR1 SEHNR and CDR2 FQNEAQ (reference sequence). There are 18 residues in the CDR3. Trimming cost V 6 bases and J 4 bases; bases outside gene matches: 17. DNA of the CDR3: TGTGCCAGCAGTTCTCGGACAGGGGGATTATTGCAAGTCACTGAAGCTTTCTTT. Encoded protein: CASSSRTGGLLQVTEAFF.

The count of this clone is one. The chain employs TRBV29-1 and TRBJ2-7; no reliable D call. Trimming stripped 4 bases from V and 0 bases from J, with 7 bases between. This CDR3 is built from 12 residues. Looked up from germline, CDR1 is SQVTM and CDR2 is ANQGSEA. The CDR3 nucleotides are TGCAGCGTTGCCCCGAGCTCCTACGAGCAGTACTTC. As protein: CSVAPSSYEQYF.

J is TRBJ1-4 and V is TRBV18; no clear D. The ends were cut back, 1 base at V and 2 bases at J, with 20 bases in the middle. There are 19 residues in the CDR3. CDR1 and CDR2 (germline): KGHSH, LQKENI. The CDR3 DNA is TGTGCCAGCTCACCACTACGGGGTTCTTCCGCCCGCACTAATGAAAAACTGTTTTTT. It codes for CASSPLRGSSARTNEKLFF.

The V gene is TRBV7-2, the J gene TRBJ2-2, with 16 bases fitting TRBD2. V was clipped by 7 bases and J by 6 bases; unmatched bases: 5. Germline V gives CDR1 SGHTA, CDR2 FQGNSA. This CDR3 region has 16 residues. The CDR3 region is CASTSGLAGGAGELFF. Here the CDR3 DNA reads TGTGCCAGCACCTCGGGACTAGCGGGAGGGGCCGGGGAGCTGTTTTTT.

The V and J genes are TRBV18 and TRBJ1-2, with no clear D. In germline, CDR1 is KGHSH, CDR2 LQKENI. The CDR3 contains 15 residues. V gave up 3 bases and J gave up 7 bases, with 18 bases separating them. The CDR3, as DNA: TGTGCCAGCTCACCCAGCCTAGCCGGCCCCGGTGGCTACACCTTC. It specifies CASSPSLAGPGGYTF.

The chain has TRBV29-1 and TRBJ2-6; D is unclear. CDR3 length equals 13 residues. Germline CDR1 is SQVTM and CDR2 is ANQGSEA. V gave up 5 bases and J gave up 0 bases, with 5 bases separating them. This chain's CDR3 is CSVFSSGANVLTF. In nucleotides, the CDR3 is TGCAGCGTTTTTAGCTCTGGGGCCAACGTCCTGACTTTC.

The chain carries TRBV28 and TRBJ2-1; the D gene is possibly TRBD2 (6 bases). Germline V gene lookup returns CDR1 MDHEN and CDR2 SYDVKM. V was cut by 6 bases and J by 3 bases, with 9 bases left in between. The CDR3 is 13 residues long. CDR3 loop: CASREAGYNEQFF. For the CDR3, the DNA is TGTGCCAGCAGGGAAGCGGGCTACAATGAGCAGTTCTTC.

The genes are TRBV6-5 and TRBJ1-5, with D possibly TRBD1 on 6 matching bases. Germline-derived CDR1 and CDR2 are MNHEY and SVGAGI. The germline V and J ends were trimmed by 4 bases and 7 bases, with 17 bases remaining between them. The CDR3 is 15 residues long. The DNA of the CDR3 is TGTGCCAGCAGTTCCCTGATGGGGGCGGAGCAGCCCCAGCATTTT. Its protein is CASSSLMGAEQPQHF.

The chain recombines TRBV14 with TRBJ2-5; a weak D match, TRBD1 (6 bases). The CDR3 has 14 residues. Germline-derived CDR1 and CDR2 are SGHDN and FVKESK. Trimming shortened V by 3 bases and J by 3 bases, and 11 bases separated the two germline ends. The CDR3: CASSHYRAEETQYF. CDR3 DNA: TGTGCCAGCAGCCACTACAGGGCCGAAGAGACCCAGTACTTC.

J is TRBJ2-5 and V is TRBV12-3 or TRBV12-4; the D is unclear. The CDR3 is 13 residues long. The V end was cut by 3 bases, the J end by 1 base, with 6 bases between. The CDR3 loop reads CASSFHTQETQYF. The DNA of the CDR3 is TGTGCCAGCAGTTTTCACACCCAAGAGACCCAGTACTTC.

The CDR3 spells CASSPSGLAETDTQYF. Here the CDR3 DNA reads TGTGCCAGCAGTCCGAGCGGGCTAGCGGAAACAGATACGCAGTATTTT. The V and J genes are TRBV28 and TRBJ2-3, with TRBD2 matching 7 bases. CDR3 length equals 16 residues. V lost 5 bases to trimming and J lost 3 bases; unmatched junction nucleotides: 11. The germline V gene has CDR1 MDHEN and CDR2 SYDVKM.

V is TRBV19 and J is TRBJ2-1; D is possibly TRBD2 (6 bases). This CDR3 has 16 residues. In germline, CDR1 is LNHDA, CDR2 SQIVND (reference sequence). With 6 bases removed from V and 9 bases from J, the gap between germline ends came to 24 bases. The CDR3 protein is CASSHRDGTPLSEQFF. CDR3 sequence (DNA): TGTGCCAGTAGCCACCGGGACGGGACTCCCCTAAGTGAGCAGTTCTTC.

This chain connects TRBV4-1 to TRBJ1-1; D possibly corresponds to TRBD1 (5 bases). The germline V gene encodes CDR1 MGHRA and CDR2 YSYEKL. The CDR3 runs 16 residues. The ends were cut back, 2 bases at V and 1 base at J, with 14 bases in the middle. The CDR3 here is CASSQPDNRPNTEAFF. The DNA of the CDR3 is TGCGCCAGCAGCCAACCGGACAACCGGCCGAACACTGAAGCTTTCTTT.

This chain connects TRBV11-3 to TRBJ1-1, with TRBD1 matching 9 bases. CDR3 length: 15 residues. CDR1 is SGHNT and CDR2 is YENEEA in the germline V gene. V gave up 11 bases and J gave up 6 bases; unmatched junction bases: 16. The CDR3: CAVLIRQGGLAEAFF. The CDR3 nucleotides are TGTGCCGTTCTGATACGACAGGGGGGCCTCGCTGAAGCTTTCTTT.

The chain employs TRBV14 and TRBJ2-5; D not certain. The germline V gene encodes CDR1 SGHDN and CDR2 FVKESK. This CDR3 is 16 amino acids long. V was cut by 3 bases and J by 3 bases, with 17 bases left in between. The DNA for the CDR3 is TGTGCCAGCAGCCAGGGTCGGAGAGCTCCGGAAGAGACCCAGTACTTC. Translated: CASSQGRRAPEETQYF. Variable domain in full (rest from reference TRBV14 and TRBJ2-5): EAGVTQFPSHSVIEKGQTVTLRCDPISGHDNLYWYRRVMGKEIKFLLHFVKESKQDESGMPNNRFLAERTGGTYSTLKVQPAELEDSGVYFCASSQGRRAPEETQYFGPGTRLLVL.

CDR3 protein: CASSGRDRGLNTEAFF. The CDR3 DNA follows: TGCGCCAGCAGCGGCCGGGACAGGGGGCTAAACACTGAAGCTTTCTTT. The gene calls are TRBV5-1 and TRBJ1-1; 12 bases are a match to TRBD1. The V segment lost 4 bases and the J segment 2 bases; nucleotides outside the gene matches: 6. Germline V gene lookup returns CDR1 SGHRS and CDR2 YFSETQ. This CDR3 region has 16 residues.

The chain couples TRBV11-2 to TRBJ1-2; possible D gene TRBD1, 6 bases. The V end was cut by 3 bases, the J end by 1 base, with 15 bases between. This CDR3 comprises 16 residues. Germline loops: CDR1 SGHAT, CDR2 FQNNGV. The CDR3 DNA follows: TGTGCCAGCAGCTTTCCCGGGGCAGGGGTTAACTATGGCTACACCTTC. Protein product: CASSFPGAGVNYGYTF.

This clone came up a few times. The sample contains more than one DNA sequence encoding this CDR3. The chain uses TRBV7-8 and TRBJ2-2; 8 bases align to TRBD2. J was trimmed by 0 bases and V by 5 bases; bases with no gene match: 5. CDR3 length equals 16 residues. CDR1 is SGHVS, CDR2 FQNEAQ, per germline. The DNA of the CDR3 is TGTGCCAGCAGCCGTTTAGCGGGAACGAACACCGGGGAGCTGTTTTTT. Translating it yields CASSRLAGTNTGELFF.

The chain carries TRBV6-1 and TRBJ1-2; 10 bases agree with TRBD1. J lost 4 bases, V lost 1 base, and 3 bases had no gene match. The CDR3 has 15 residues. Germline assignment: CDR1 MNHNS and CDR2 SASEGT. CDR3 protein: CASSEGGTGAYGYTF. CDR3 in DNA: TGTGCCAGCAGTGAAGGCGGGACAGGGGCCTATGGCTACACCTTC.

CDR3 coding DNA: TGTGCCACCGCCGACAGGATCCAGCCCCAGCATTTT. It encodes CATADRIQPQHF. The chain employs TRBV12-3 or TRBV12-4 and TRBJ1-5, with D possibly being TRBD1 (6 bases). The CDR3 sequence is 12 residues long. Trimming removed 10 bases from V and 7 bases from J, with 14 bases in between.